The clone carrying this T cell receptor (beta chain) has at least ten counts. There were TCR beta CDR3 regions amplified from RNA transcripts. Carried out on the TCR CDR3, a first-round RT-PCR used the HTBI primer set. TCRdb itself ran the multiplex PCR reads through MiXCR, one entry per CDR3 protein. The profile covers around 720,000 distinct CDR3 sequences, with 35% appearing a single time and around a third taken by the ten largest. The ends lost 6 bases at V and 1 base at J; junction bases unmatched: 6. CDR3 size: 15 residues. Germline lookup yields CDR1 LGHNA and CDR2 YSLEER. The data originate from a study of T cells in Graves' hyperthyroidism and ophthalmopathy.

The rearrangement links TRBV4-3 to TRBJ1-1, with 9 nucleotides matching TRBD1. The origin of this receptor is a woman in her thirties or forties with Graves' hyperthyroidism. Source material: blood. For the CDR3, the DNA is TGCGCCAGCAGGGCGGGGGGACAGGGGAACACTGAAGCTTTCTTT. Protein product: CASRAGGQGNTEAFF.